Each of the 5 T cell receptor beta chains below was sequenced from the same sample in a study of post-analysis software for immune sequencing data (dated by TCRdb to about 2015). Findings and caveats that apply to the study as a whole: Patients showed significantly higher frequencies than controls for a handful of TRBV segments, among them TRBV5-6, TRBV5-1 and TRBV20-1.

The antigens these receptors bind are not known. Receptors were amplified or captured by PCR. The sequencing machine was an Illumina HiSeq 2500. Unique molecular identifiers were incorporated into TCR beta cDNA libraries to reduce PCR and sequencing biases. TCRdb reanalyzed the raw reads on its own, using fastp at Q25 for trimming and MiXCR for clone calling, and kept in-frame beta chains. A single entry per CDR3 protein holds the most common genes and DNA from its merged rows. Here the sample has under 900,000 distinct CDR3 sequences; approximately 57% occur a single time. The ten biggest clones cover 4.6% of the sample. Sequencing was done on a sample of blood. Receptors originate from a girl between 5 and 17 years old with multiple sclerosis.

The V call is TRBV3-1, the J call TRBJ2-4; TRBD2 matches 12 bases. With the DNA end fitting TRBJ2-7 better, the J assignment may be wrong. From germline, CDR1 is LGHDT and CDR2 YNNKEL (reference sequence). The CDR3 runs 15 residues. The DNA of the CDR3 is TGTGCCAGCAGCCAAGCTAGCGGGAGGGCCAGCGAGCAGTACTTC. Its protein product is CASSQASGRASEQYF.

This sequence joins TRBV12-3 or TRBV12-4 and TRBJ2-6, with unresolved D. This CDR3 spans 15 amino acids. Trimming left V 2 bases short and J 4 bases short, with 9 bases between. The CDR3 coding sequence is TGTGCCAGCAGTTTACACCTCTCCGGGGCCAACGTCCTGACTTTC. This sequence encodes CASSLHLSGANVLTF.

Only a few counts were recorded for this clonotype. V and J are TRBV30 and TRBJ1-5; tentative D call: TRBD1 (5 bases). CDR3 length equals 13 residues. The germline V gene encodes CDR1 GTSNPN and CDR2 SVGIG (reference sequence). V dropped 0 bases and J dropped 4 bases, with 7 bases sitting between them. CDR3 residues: CAWSVEGNQPQHF. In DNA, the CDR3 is TGTGCCTGGAGTGTCGAGGGGAATCAGCCCCAGCATTTT.

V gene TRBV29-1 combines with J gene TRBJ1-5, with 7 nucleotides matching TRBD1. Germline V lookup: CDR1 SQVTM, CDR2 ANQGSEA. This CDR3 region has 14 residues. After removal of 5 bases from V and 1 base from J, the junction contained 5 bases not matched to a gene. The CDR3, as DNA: TGCAGCGTTTCTGGACAGGCGAGCAATCAGCCCCAGCATTTT. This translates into CSVSGQASNQPQHF.

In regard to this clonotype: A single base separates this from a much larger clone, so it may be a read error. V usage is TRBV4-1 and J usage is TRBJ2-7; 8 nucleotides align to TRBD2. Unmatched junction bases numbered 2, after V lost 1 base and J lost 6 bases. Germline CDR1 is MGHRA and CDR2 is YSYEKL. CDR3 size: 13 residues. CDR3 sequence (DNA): TGCGCCAGCAGCCAAGGGACTAGCTGCGAGCAGTACTTC. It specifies CASSQGTSCEQYF.